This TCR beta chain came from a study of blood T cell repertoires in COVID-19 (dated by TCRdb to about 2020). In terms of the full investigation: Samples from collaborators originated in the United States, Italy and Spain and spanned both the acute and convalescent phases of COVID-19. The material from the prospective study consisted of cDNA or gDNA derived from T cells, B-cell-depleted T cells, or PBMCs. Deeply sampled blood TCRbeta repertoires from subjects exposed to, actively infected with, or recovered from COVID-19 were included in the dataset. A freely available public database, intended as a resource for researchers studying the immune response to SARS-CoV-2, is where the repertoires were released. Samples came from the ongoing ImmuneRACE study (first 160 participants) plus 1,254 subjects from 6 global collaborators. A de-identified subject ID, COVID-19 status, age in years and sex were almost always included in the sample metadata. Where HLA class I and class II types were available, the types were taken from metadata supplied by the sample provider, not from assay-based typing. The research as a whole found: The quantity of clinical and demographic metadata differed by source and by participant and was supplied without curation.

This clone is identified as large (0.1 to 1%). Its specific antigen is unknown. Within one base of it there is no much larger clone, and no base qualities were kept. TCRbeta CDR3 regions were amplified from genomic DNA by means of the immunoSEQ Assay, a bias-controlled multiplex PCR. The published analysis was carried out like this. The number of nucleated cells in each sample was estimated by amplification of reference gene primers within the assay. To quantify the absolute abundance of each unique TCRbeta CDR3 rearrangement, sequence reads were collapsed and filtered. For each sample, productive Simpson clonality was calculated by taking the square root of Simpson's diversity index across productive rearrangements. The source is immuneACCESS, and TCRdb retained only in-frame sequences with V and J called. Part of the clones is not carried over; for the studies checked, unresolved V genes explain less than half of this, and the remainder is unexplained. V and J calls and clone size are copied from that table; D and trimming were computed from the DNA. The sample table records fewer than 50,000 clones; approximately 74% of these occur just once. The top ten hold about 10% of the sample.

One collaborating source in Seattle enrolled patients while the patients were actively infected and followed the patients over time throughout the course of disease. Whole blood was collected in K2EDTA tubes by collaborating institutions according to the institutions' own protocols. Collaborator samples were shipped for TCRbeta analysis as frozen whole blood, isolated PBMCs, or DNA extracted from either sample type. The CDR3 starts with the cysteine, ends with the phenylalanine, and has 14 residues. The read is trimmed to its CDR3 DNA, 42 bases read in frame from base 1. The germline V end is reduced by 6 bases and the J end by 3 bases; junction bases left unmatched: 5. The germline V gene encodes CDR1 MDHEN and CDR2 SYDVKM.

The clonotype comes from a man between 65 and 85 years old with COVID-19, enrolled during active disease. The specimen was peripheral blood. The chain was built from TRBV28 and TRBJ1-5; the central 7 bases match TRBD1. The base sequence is TGTGCCAGCAGGCAGGGGGGATTCAATCAGCCCCAGCATTTT. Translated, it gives CASRQGGFNQPQHF.